The 2 T cell receptor beta chains below were found in one sample sequenced in a study of shared clonotypes between healthy human individuals. The assay was immunoSEQ multiplex PCR, and TCRdb's table has in-frame clones only and misses some. The repertoire holds some 500,000 clones, with around 77% as singletons. The sequenced material came from PBMCs. The receptors here all came from a woman in her thirties or forties in good health. Some clones in this sample may be carry-over from other donors' samples.

The J gene is TRBJ2-2, the V gene TRBV4-3; 9 bases map to TRBD1. Germline values: CDR1 LGHNA, CDR2 YSLEER. The CDR3 consists of 15 residues. Trimming cost V 0 bases and J 7 bases; bases outside gene matches: 3. CDR3 residues: CASSQEGQGDGELFF. For the CDR3, the DNA is TGCGCCAGCAGCCAAGAGGGACAGGGCGACGGGGAGCTGTTTTTT.

The rearrangement uses TRBV5-1 and TRBJ2-2, with D unresolved. CDR1 is SGHRS and CDR2 is YFSETQ in the germline V gene. The CDR3 has 15 residues. Trimming shortened V by 4 bases and J by 3 bases, and 13 bases separated the two germline ends. Here the CDR3 reads CASSNPTSHTGELFF. The CDR3, as DNA: TGCGCCAGCAGCAACCCGACAAGTCACACCGGGGAGCTGTTTTTT.